A single sample gave rise to the 4 T cell receptor beta chains below, sequenced in a study of blood T cells in healthy people across ages. Next came a second PCR, run for about 7 to 12 cycles, which used a sample-barcoded 5' primer along with a J-beta primer mix. TCRdb passed the 5' RACE reads through MiXCR, listing each CDR3 protein once. The table lists hundreds of thousands of distinct CDR3 sequences, 20% to 25% of them singletons. In addition, the sample was reused for a study of T cells of mothers and their children.

What was sequenced was blood. The receptor set was obtained from a boy between 10 and 17 years old in good health.

This clonotype was detected a few times. The V call is TRBV29-1, the J call TRBJ2-1, with no clear D. V was pared by 4 bases and J by 5 bases, with 18 bases between. The CDR3 length is 15 residues. CDR1 and CDR2 (germline): SQVTM, ANQGSEA. This CDR3 reads CSVVAYNRENNEQFF. In DNA, the CDR3 is TGCAGCGTTGTGGCCTACAACCGAGAGAACAATGAGCAGTTCTTC.

The chain joins TRBV7-9 to TRBJ1-3; D not resolved. Per germline, CDR1 SEHNR and CDR2 FQNEAQ (reference sequence). CDR3 length: 15 residues. Trimming took 7 bases from V and 0 from J, leaving 13 bases between them. The CDR3 region is CASTKSRGSGNTIYF. The CDR3 DNA reads as TGTGCCAGCACTAAAAGTCGGGGCTCTGGAAACACCATATATTTT.

This chain connects TRBV4-2 to TRBJ2-5; tentatively, D is TRBD1 (5 bases). Between the trimmed V and J ends, which lost 0 bases and 5 bases, there was a span of 13 bases. Germline V gene data show CDR1 as LGHNA and CDR2 as YNFKEQ. The CDR3 has 15 amino acids. The CDR3 DNA follows: TGTGCCAGCAGCCAAGAAGGGGCCCCTTCGGAGACCCAGTACTTC. It translates to CASSQEGAPSETQYF.

V gene TRBV7-2 combines with J gene TRBJ2-7; D is undetermined. V was cut by 1 base and J by 6 bases, with 10 bases left in between. Germline CDR1 is SGHTA and CDR2 is FQGNSA. The CDR3 sequence is 13 residues long. DNA for the CDR3: TGTGCCAGCAGCTTAGAACCCCTCCGCGAGCAGTACTTC. Amino acids: CASSLEPLREQYF.